Below are 18 T cell receptor beta chains sequenced from a single sample in a study of T cell responses to AZD1222 COVID-19 vaccine. Libraries were prepared by immunoSEQ multiplex PCR; TCRdb keeps only in-frame clonotypes and omits some of them. The sample contains approximately 100,000 clones, over 75% of which appear only once. This specimen was peripheral blood, taken 28 days after the second AZD1222 dose. The receptor source for this set is an adult who received the AZD1222 COVID-19 vaccine.

V and J are TRBV6-5 and TRBJ2-1, with unresolved D. The CDR3 has 14 amino acids. CDR1 MNHEY and CDR2 SVGAGI come from the germline V gene. V dropped 2 bases and J dropped 10 bases, with 15 bases sitting between them. The CDR3 here is CASSYDGLSEEQFF. CDR3 coding DNA: TGTGCCAGCAGTTACGACGGGCTCAGCGAGGAGCAGTTCTTC.

This clone appeared once. V usage is TRBV5-6 and J usage is TRBJ1-2, with 8 bases that match TRBD1. V lost 2 bases and J lost 7; bases outside the gene matches: 7. CDR1 is SGHDT and CDR2 is YYEEEE in the germline V gene. This CDR3 spans 14 amino acids. The CDR3 DNA sequence: TGTGCCAGCAGCTTTCGGACAGGGTGGAGTGGCTACACCTTC. This gives the protein CASSFRTGWSGYTF. Looking up the rest from reference TRBV5-6 and TRBJ1-2 gives the full variable domain: DAGVTQSPTHLIKTRGQQVTLRCSPKSGHDTVSWYQQALGQGPQFIFQYYEEEERQRGNFPDRFSGHQFPNYSSELNVNALLLGDSALYLCASSFRTGWSGYTFGSGTRLTVV.

V is TRBV6-2 or TRBV6-3 and J is TRBJ2-7, with TRBD2 identical over 13 bases. The V gene end was trimmed by 5 bases and the J gene end by 3 bases; junction bases not matched to a gene: 7. The CDR3 runs to 16 residues. The germline V gene encodes CDR1 MNHEY and CDR2 SVGEGT. CDR3 amino acids: CASSQAGTSGDYEQYF. CDR3 sequence (DNA): TGTGCCAGCAGTCAAGCCGGGACTAGCGGGGACTACGAGCAGTACTTC.

CDR3 loop: CASSQARSPSTEAFF. For the CDR3, the DNA is TGTGCCAGCAGCCAAGCCAGATCGCCCTCGACTGAAGCTTTCTTT. This chain joins TRBV3-1 (or the pseudogene TRBV3-2) and TRBJ1-1; D gene uncertain. Germline CDR1 LGHDT, CDR2 YNNKEL (reference sequence). Trimming stripped 1 base from V and 5 bases from J, with 14 bases between. The CDR3 is made up of 15 amino acids.

Of note for this clone: An end of the junction differs from the germline gene, which may be a read error. The chain carries TRBV5-1 and TRBJ2-3; 8 positions agree with TRBD2. CDR1 is SGHRS, CDR2 YFSETQ, per germline. The CDR3 is 20 amino acids. Written as DNA, the CDR3 is TGCGCCAGCAGCTCTCGGACTAGCATAAACCCCCGAGGAAGCACGGATACGCAGTATTTT. Its protein is CASSSRTSINPRGSTDTQYF.

CDR3 region: CASSSGTGLLPSSGNTIYF. For the CDR3, the DNA is TGTGCCAGCAGCTCCGGGACAGGGCTCCTACCGAGCTCTGGAAACACCATATATTTT. The rearrangement links TRBV7-6 to TRBJ1-3; 9 positions match TRBD1. The CDR3 spans 19 residues. Germline trimming cut 4 bases from V and 0 bases from J; bases unmatched to any gene: 13. Germline assignment: CDR1 SGHVS and CDR2 FNYEAQ.

This clone has just a few counts. This chain links TRBV9 with TRBJ1-6, with 10 bases lining up with TRBD1. Trimming cost V 4 bases and J 9 bases; bases outside gene matches: 4. The CDR3 sequence is 14 residues long. Germline CDR1 and CDR2: SGDLS and YYNGEE. CDR3 loop: CASSLGQGTSPLHF. CDR3 DNA sequence: TGTGCCAGCAGCCTGGGACAGGGGACTTCACCCCTCCACTTT.

The chain recombines TRBV15 with TRBJ2-4, with no clear D. Trimming pared 0 bases from V and 8 bases from J, leaving 8 bases between. The V gene's germline CDR1 is LNHNV and CDR2 YYDKDF (reference sequence). There are 13 residues in the CDR3. The CDR3: CATSRDVRDIQYF. DNA for the CDR3: TGTGCCACCAGCAGAGATGTCCGGGACATTCAGTACTTC.

This clone appeared once. The chain combines TRBV7-2 with TRBJ1-2; maybe TRBD1 (5 bases). V dropped 0 bases and J dropped 0 bases, with 8 bases sitting between them. In germline, CDR1 is SGHTA, CDR2 FQGNSA. This CDR3 has 15 amino acids. The CDR3 loop reads CASSLAGGANYGYTF. DNA of the CDR3: TGTGCCAGCAGCTTAGCCGGGGGGGCTAACTATGGCTACACCTTC.

The chain combines TRBV9 with TRBJ1-2; TRBD1 is a possible D gene (5 bases). V was shortened by 4 bases and J by 1 base, with 17 bases between the two germline ends. From germline, CDR1 is SGDLS and CDR2 YYNGEE. The CDR3 consists of 16 residues. CDR3 sequence (DNA): TGTGCCAGCAGCCCTAGTCTAGACAGAATTAACTATGGCTACACCTTC. Translated, it gives CASSPSLDRINYGYTF.

The chain uses TRBV27 and TRBJ1-5; 7 nucleotides agree with TRBD1. V dropped 5 bases and J dropped 6; count of bases not matched to a gene: 13. Germline assignment: CDR1 MNHEY and CDR2 SMNVEV (reference sequence). The CDR3 sequence is 16 residues long. The CDR3 DNA reads as TGTGCCAGCAGTCCCTATCTAAGGGGGCGCGCTCAGCCCCAGCATTTT. It is translated as CASSPYLRGRAQPQHF.

The chain is built from TRBV18 and TRBJ2-7; TRBD1 agrees at 8 bases. The length of the CDR3 is 14 residues. Unmatched junction bases numbered 4, after V lost 3 bases and J lost 3 bases. Germline CDR1 and CDR2: KGHSH and LQKENI. CDR3 bases: TGTGCCAGCTCACCTCCCGGGACAGGCTACGAGCAGTACTTC. It is translated as CASSPPGTGYEQYF.

The rearrangement uses TRBV19 and TRBJ1-5; D remains ambiguous. Per germline, CDR1 LNHDA and CDR2 SQIVND (reference sequence). Trimming shortened V by 8 bases and J by 5 bases, and 13 bases separated the two germline ends. This CDR3 comprises 13 residues. The CDR3 bases are TGTGCCAGTTCCTCCTCGAGTGATCAGCCCCAGCATTTT. Protein: CASSSSSDQPQHF.

For the CDR3, the DNA is TGTGCCAGCTCACTAGCTAGTCCGACAGATACGCAGTATTTT. It codes for CASSLASPTDTQYF. This rearrangement joins TRBV18 to TRBJ2-3; D gene unclear. Trimming left V 4 bases short and J 3 bases short, with 11 bases between. Germline values: CDR1 KGHSH, CDR2 LQKENI. The CDR3 has 14 amino acids. Complete variable domain (other parts from reference TRBV18 and TRBJ2-3): NAGVMQNPRHLVRRRGQEARLRCSPMKGHSHVYWYRQLPEEGLKFMVYLQKENIIDESGMPKERFSAEFPKEGPSILRIQQVVRGDSAAYFCASSLASPTDTQYFGPGTRLTVL.

This sequence joins TRBV7-2 and TRBJ1-5, with 9 bases fitting TRBD1. The germline gives CDR1 SGHTA, CDR2 FQGNSA. V shed 3 bases and J 6 bases; nucleotides not matched to a gene: 3. The CDR3 extends over 14 amino acids. The CDR3: CASSFTGGPQPQHF. The CDR3 bases are TGTGCCAGCAGCTTTACAGGGGGCCCTCAGCCCCAGCATTTT.

The genes are TRBV27 and TRBJ1-5; D may be TRBD1 (5 bases). V lost 5 bases and J lost 7, with 18 bases in between. CDR1 MNHEY and CDR2 SMNVEV come from the germline V gene (reference sequence). The CDR3 is 15 amino acids. CDR3 nucleotide sequence: TGTGCCAGCAGTCCTTTCGGAGGGAGGGGCCAGCCCCAGCATTTT. Translated: CASSPFGGRGQPQHF.

The chain joins TRBV14 to TRBJ2-7; D is undetermined. Germline lookup yields CDR1 SGHDN and CDR2 FVKESK. V shed 4 bases and J shed 7 bases, with 11 bases lying between them. CDR3 length: 12 residues. The CDR3 loop reads CASSPSSLEQYF. CDR3 DNA sequence: TGTGCCAGCAGCCCCTCATCCCTAGAGCAGTACTTC.

This clone was found once. J is TRBJ2-2 and V is TRBV9; D is uncertain. In germline, CDR1 is SGDLS, CDR2 YYNGEE. This CDR3 has 16 amino acids. Between the trimmed V and J ends, which lost 0 bases and 5 bases, there was a span of 14 bases. CDR3 DNA sequence: TGTGCCAGCAGCGTAGGGGCCACGCCAGGTACCGGGGAGCTGTTTTTT. Its translation: CASSVGATPGTGELFF.